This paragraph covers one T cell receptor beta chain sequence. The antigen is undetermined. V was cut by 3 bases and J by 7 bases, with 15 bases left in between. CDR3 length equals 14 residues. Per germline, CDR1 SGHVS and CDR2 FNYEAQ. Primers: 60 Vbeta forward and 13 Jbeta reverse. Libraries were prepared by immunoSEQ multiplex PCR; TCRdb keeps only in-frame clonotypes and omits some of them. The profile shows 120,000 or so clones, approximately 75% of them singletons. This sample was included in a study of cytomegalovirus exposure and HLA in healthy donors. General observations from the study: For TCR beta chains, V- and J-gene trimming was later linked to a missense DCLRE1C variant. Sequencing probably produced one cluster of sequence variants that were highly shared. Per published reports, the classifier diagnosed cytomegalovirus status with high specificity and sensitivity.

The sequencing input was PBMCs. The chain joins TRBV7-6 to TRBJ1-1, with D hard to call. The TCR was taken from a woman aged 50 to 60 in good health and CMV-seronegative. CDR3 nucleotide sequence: TGTGCCAGCAGCTTGGGGAGGGAAACGAGTGAAGCTTTCTTT. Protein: CASSLGRETSEAFF.